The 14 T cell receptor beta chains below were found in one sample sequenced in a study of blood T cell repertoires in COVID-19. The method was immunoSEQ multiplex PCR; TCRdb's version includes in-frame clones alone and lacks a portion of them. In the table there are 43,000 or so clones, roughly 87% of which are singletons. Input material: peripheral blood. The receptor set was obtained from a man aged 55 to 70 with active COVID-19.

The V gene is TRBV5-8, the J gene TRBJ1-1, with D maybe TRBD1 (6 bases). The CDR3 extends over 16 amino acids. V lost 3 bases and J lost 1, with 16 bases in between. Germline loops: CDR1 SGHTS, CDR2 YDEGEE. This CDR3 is CASSSVTGHRNTEAFF. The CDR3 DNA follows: TGTGCCAGCAGCTCCGTGACAGGCCACAGGAACACTGAAGCTTTCTTT.

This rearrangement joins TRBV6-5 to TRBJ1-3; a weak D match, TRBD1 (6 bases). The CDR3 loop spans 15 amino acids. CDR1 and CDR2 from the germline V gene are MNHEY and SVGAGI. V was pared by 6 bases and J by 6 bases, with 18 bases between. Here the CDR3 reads CASSRGARNLNTIYF. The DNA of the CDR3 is TGTGCCAGCAGCCGGGGGGCGCGTAATTTAAACACCATATATTTT.

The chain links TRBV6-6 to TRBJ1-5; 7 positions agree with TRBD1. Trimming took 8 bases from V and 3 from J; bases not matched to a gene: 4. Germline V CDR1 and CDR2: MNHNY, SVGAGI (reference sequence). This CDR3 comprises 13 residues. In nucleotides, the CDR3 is TGTGCCAGCGTGCAGGGGGTCAATCAGCCCCAGCATTTT. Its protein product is CASVQGVNQPQHF.

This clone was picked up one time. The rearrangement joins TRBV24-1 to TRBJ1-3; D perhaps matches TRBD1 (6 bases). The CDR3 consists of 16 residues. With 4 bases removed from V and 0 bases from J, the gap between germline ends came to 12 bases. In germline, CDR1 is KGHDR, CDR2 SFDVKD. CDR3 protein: CATSEGHRDSGNTIYF. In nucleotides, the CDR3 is TGTGCCACCAGTGAGGGACACCGCGACTCTGGAAACACCATATATTTT.

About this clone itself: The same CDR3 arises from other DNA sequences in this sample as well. The CDR3 DNA reads TGCGCCAGCAGCTCAGACTCCTCCTACGAGCAGTACTTC. Translating gives CASSSDSSYEQYF. The chain carries TRBV5-1 and TRBJ2-7, with unresolved D. V was trimmed by 3 bases and J by 0 bases, leaving 7 bases between them. Looked up from germline, CDR1 is SGHRS and CDR2 is YFSETQ. The CDR3 is 13 residues long.

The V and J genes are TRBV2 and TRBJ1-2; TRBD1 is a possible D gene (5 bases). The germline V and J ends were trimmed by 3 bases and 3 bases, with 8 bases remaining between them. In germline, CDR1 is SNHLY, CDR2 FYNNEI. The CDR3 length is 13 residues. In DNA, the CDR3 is TGTGCCAGCAGTGACAGCAGGGACTATGGCTACACCTTC. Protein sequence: CASSDSRDYGYTF.

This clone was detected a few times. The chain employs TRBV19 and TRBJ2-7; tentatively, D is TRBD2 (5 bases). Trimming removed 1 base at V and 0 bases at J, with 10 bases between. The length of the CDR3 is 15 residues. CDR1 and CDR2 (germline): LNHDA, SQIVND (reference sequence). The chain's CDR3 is CASSIGPGSSYEQYF. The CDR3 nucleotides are TGTGCCAGTAGTATAGGGCCGGGGAGCTCCTACGAGCAGTACTTC.

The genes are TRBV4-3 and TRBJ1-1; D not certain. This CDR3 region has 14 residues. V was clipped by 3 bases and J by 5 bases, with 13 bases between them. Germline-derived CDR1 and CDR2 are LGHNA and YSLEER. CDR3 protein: CASSQGGRQTEAFF. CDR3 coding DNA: TGCGCCAGCAGCCAGGGAGGGCGGCAGACTGAAGCTTTCTTT.

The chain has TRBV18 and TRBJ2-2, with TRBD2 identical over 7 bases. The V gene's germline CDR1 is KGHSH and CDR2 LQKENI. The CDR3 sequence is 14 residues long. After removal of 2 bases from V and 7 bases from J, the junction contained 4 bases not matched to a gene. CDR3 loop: CASSPAGEFGELFF. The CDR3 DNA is TGTGCCAGCTCACCAGCGGGAGAATTCGGGGAGCTGTTTTTT.

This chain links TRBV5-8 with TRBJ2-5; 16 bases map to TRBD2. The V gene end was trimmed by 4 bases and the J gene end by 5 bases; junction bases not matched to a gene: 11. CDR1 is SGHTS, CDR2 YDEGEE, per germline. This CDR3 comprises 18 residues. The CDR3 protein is CASSPGTSGRARGETQYF. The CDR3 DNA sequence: TGTGCCAGCAGCCCCGGGACTAGCGGGAGGGCCCGTGGGGAGACCCAGTACTTC.

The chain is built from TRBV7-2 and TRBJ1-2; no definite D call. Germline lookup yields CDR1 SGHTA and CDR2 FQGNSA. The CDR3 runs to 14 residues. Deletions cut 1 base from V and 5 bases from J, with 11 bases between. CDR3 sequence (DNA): TGTGCCAGCAGCTTAGGAGGCGGAGCGTATGGCTACACCTTC. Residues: CASSLGGGAYGYTF. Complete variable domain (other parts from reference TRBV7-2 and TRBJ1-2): GAGVSQSPSNKVTEKGKDVELRCDPISGHTALYWYRQSLGQGLEFLIYFQGNSAPDKSGLPSDRFSAERTGGSVSTLTIQRTQQEDSAVYLCASSLGGGAYGYTFGSGTRLTVV.

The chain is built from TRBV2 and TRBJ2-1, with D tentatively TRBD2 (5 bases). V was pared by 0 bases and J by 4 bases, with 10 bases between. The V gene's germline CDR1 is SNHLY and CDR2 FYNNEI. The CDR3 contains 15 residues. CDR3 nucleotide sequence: TGTGCCAGCAGTGAAGCGAGACTAAAGTACAATGAGCAGTTCTTC. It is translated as CASSEARLKYNEQFF. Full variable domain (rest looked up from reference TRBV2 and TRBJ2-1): EPEVTQTPSHQVTQMGQEVILRCVPISNHLYFYWYRQILGQKVEFLVSFYNNEISEKSEIFDDQFSVERPDGSNFTLKIRSTKLEDSAMYFCASSEARLKYNEQFFGPGTRLTVL.

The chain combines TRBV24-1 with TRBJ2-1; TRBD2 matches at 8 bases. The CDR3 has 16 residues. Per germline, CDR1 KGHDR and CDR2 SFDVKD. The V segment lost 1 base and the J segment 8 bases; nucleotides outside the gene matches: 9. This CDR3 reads CATSDFLQTSVDEQFF. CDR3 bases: TGTGCCACCAGTGATTTCCTTCAGACTAGCGTGGATGAGCAGTTCTTC.

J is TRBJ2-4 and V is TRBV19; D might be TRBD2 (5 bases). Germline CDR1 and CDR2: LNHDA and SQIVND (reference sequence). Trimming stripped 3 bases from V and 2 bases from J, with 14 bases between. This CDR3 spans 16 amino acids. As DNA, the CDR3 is TGTGCCAGTAGTATTGGAGACTATCCCCCCAAAAACATTCAGTACTTC. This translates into CASSIGDYPPKNIQYF.